This T cell receptor beta chain was documented in a study of technical replicates of blood from four donors. Clones were sequenced by immunoSEQ multiplex PCR, and TCRdb holds only the in-frame ones, with some missing. The sample contains around 100,000 clones, about 95% of which appear only once. Material: T cells isolated from PBMCs. This TCR came from a human donor in good health.

CDR3 loop: CAISEAGYEQFF. CDR3 in DNA: TGTGCCATCAGTGAGGCGGGCTATGAGCAGTTCTTC. This sequence joins TRBV10-3 and TRBJ2-1, with D maybe TRBD2 (5 bases). The CDR3 spans 12 residues. CDR1 and CDR2 from the germline V gene are ENHRY and SYGVKD. Trimming stripped 2 bases from V and 8 bases from J, with 7 bases between.